This T cell receptor beta chain was obtained from a study of blood T cell repertoires in COVID-19. The wider study: Some COVID-19 samples were acute and others convalescent; all came from the United States, Italy and Spain. Sample material is recorded as cDNA or gDNA derived from T cells, B-cell-depleted T cells, or PBMCs.

Participants came from under 30 US areas, aged about 18 to 100 years. Study processing details: Counts of nucleated cells, estimated from reference gene primer amplification, were obtained. Method: immunoSEQ multiplex PCR; TCRdb's copy keeps in-frame clones and lacks some. D and trimming come from the DNA, and the V and J calls and clone size come from that table. The sample has roughly 260,000 clones; approximately 90% are singletons. This clone was detected a few times. V was trimmed by 0 bases and J by 2 bases, leaving 11 bases between them. The CDR3 length is 16 residues. CDR1 is MNHEY and CDR2 is SVGAGI in the germline V gene.

The chain employs TRBV6-5 and TRBJ1-5; D is possibly TRBD1 (5 bases). Sequenced sample: PBMCs or T cells enriched from blood (not recorded which). The TCR comes from a woman aged 25 to 39 with acute COVID-19. CDR3 sequence: CASSYSREYGNQPQHF. In nucleotides, the CDR3 is TGTGCCAGCAGTTACTCCAGGGAATATGGCAATCAGCCCCAGCATTTT.